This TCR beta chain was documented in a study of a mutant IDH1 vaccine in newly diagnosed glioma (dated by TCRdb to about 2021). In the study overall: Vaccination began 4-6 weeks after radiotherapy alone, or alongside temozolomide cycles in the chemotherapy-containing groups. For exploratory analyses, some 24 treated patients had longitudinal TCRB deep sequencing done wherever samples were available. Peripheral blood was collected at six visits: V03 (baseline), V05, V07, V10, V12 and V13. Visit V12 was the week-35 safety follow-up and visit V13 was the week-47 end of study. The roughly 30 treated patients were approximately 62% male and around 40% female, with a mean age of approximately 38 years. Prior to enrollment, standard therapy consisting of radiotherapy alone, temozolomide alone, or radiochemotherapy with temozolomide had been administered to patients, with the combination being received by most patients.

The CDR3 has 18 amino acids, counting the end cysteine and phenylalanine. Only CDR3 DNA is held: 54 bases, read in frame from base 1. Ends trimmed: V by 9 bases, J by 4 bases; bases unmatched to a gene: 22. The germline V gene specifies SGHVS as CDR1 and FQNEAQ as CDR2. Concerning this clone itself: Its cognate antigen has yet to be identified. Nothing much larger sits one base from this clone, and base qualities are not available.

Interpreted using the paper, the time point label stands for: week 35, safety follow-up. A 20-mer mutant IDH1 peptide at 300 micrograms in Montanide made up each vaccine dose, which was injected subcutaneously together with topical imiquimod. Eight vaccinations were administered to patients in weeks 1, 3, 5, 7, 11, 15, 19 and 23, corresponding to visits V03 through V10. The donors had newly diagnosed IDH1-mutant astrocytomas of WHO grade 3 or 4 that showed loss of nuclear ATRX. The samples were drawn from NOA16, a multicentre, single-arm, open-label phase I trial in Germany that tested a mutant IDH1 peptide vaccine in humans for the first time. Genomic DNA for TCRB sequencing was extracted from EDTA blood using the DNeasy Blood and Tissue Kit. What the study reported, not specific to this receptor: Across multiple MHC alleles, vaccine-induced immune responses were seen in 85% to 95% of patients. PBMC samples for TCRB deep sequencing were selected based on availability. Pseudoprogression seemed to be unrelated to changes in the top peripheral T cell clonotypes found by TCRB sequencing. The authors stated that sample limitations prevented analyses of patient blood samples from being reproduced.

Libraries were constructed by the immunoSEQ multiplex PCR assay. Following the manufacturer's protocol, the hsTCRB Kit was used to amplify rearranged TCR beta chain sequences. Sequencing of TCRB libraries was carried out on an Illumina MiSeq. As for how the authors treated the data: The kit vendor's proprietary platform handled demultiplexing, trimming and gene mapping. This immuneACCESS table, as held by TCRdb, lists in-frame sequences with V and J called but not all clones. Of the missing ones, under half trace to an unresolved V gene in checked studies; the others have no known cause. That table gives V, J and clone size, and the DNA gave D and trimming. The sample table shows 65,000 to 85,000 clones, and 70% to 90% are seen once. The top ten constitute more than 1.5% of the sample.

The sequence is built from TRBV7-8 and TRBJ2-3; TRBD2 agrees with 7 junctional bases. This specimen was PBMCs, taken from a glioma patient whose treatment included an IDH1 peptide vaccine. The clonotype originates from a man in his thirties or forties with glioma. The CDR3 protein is CARKPHPPGRESPDTQYF. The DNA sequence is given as TGTGCCAGGAAGCCCCACCCGCCAGGGCGGGAGTCCCCAGATACGCAGTATTTT. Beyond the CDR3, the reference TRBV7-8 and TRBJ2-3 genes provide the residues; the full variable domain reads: GAGVSQSPRYKVAKRGQDVALRCDPISGHVSLFWYQQALGQGPEFLTYFQNEAQLDKSGLPSDRFFAERPEGSVSTLKIQRTQQEDSAVYLCARKPHPPGRESPDTQYFGPGTRLTVL.